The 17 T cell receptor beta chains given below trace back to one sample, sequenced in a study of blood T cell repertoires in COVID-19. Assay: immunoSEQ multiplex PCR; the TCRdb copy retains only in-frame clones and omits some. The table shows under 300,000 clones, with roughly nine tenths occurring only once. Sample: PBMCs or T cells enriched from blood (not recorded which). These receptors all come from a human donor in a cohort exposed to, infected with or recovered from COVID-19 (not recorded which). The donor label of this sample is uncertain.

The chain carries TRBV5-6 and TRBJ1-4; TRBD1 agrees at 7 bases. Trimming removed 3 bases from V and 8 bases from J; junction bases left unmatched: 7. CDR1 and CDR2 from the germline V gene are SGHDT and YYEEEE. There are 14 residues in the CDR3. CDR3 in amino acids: CASSSTTDREKLFF. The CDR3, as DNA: TGTGCCAGCAGCTCCACTACGGACAGGGAAAAACTGTTTTTT. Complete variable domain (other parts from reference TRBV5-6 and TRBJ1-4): DAGVTQSPTHLIKTRGQQVTLRCSPKSGHDTVSWYQQALGQGPQFIFQYYEEEERQRGNFPDRFSGHQFPNYSSELNVNALLLGDSALYLCASSSTTDREKLFFGSGTQLSVL.

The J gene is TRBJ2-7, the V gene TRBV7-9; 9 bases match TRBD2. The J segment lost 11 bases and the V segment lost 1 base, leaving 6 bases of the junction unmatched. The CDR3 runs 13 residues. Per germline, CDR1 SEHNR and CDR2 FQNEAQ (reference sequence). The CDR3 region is CASSLGSPSGEYF. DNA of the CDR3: TGTGCCAGCAGCTTAGGATCCCCTAGCGGGGAGTACTTC.

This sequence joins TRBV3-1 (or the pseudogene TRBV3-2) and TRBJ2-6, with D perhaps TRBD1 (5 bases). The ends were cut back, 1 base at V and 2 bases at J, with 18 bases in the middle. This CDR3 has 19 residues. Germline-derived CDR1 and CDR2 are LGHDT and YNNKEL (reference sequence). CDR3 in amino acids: CASSQVPGQSSAGANVLTF. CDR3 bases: TGTGCCAGCAGCCAAGTGCCAGGACAAAGCTCCGCTGGGGCCAACGTCCTGACTTTC.

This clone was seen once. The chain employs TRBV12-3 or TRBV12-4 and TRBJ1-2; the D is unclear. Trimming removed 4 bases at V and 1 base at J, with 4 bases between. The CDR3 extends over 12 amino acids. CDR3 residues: CASSYINYGYTF. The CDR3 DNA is TGTGCCAGCAGTTACATTAACTATGGCTACACCTTC.

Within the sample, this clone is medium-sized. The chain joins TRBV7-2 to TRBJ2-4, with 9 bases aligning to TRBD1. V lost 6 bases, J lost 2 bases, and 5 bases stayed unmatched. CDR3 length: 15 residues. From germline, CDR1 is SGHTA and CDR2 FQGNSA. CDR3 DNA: TGTGCCAGCAGTTACGACAGGGGGTCCAAAAACATTCAGTACTTC. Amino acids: CASSYDRGSKNIQYF.

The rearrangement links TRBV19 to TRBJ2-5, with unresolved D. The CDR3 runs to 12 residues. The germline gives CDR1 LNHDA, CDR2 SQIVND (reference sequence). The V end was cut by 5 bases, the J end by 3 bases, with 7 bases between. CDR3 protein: CASSFGEETQYF. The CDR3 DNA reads TGTGCCAGTAGTTTCGGAGAAGAGACCCAGTACTTC. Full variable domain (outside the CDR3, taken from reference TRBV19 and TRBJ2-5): DGGITQSPKYLFRKEGQNVTLSCEQNLNHDAMYWYRQDPGQGLRLIYYSQIVNDFQKGDIAEGYSVSREKKESFPLTVTSAQKNPTAFYLCASSFGEETQYFGPGTRLLVL.

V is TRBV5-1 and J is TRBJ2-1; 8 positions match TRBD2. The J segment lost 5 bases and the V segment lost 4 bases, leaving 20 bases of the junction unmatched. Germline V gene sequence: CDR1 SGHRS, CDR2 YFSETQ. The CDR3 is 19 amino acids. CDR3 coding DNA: TGCGCCAGCAGCCCCCTGCCGGGGATAAGAAGAGCGGGGGACAATGAGCAGTTCTTC. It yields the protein CASSPLPGIRRAGDNEQFF. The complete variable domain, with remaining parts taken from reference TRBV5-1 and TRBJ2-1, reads KAGVTQTPRYLIKTRGQQVTLSCSPISGHRSVSWYQQTPGQGLQFLFEYFSETQRNKGNFPGRFSGRQFSNSRSEMNVSTLELGDSALYLCASSPLPGIRRAGDNEQFFGPGTRLTVL.

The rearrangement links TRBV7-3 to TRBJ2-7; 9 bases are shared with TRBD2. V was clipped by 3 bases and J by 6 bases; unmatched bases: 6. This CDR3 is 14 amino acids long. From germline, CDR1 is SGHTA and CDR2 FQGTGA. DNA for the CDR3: TGTGCCAGCAGCTTGGAGCGGGGGGCCTTCGAGCAGTACTTC. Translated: CASSLERGAFEQYF.

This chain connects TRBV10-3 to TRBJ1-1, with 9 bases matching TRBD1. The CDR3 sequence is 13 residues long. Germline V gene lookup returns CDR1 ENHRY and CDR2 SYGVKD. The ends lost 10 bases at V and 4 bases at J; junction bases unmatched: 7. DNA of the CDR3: TGTGCCAGCGGTACAGGGGGCCTCACTGAAGCTTTCTTT. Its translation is CASGTGGLTEAFF.

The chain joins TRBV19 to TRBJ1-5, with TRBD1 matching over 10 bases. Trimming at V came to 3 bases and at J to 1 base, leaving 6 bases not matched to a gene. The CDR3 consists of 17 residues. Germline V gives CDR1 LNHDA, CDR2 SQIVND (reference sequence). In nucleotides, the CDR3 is TGTGCCAGTAGTATGGGACAGGGGATCGCGAGCAATCAGCCCCAGCATTTT. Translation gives CASSMGQGIASNQPQHF.

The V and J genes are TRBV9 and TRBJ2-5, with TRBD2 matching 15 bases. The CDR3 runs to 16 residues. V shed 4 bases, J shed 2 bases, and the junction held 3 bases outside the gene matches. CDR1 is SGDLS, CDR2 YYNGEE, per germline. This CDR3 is CASSFGLAGGQETQYF. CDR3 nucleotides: TGTGCCAGCAGCTTCGGACTAGCGGGGGGGCAAGAGACCCAGTACTTC.

CDR3 amino acids: CASSSDFNEQYF. The DNA of the CDR3 is TGTGCCAGCAGCTCCGACTTCAACGAGCAGTACTTC. The V and J genes are TRBV11-3 and TRBJ2-7; D is unclear. V dropped 4 bases and J dropped 5 bases, with 9 bases sitting between them. The V gene's germline CDR1 is SGHNT and CDR2 YENEEA. The CDR3 runs 12 residues.

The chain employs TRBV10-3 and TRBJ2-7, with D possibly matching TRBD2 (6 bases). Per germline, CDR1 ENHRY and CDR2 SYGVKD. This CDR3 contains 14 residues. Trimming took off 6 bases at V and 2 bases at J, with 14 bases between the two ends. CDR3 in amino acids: CAIRGYTGAYEQYF. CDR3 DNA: TGTGCCATCAGGGGATACACGGGGGCCTACGAGCAGTACTTC.

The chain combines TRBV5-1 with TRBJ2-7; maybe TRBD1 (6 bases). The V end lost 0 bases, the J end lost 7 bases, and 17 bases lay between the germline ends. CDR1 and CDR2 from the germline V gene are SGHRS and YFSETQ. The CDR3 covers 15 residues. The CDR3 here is CASSLETGTPSEQYF. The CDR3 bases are TGCGCCAGCAGCTTGGAGACAGGCACTCCTTCGGAGCAGTACTTC.

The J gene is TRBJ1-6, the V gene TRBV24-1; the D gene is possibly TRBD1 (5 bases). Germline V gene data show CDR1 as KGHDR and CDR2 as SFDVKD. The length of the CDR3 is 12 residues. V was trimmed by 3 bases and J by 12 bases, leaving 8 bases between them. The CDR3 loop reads CATSDGRGPLHF. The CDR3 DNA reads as TGTGCCACCAGTGATGGAAGGGGACCCCTCCACTTT.

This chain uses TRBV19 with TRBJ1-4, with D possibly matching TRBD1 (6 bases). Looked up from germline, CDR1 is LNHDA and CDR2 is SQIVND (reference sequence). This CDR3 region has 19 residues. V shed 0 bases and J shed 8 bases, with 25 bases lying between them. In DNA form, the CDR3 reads TGTGCCAGTAGTATAGAGGCCCCCCCGGCGGCAGGGGTTGGAGAAAAACTGTTTTTT. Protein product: CASSIEAPPAAGVGEKLFF.

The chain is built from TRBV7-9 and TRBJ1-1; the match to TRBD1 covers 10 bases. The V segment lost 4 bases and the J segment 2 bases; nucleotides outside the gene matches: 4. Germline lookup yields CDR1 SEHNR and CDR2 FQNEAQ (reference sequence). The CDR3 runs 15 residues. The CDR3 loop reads CASSWGQGFNTEAFF. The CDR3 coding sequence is TGTGCCAGCAGCTGGGGACAGGGGTTCAACACTGAAGCTTTCTTT.